This T cell receptor (beta chain) was sequenced for a study of memory B cells and T cells in multiple sclerosis. Study-wide results and caveats: Shared clonotype counts depended on differing compartment clone-set sizes and were normalized.

Concerning this clone: Its antigen is as yet unknown.

Data came from immunoSEQ multiplex PCR; TCRdb stores just in-frame clones and leaves some out. The sample consists of under 50,000 clones, roughly 82% of them appearing once. J lost 0 bases, V lost 6 bases, and 5 bases had no gene match. CDR1 is KGHSH, CDR2 LQKENI, per germline. The CDR3 sequence is 15 residues long. After stimulus-free culture, autoproliferating CFSE-dim and non-proliferating CFSE-high T cells were sequenced separately. Roughly 5x10^7 CFSE-labeled PBMCs were cultured less than 8 days unstimulated, then replicate wells were pooled. The PBMCs received 0.45 to 0.55 uM CFSE and serum-free culture with no added stimuli.

The source is a human donor with multiple sclerosis. The material sequenced was PBMCs from blood kept in culture. This chain joins TRBV18 and TRBJ2-3; 8 nucleotides match TRBD1. The CDR3 loop reads CASSPGTGSTDTQYF. CDR3 in DNA: TGTGCCAGCTCTCCCGGGACAGGAAGCACAGATACGCAGTATTTT.